Here is one T cell receptor beta chain with its context. Its antigen is currently not known. No base-level quality is on record; no much larger clone is a single base apart. The source of the sample is a study of OX40 agonist ivuxolimab in advanced cancers. Study-level background: The costimulatory receptor OX40 (CD134) was targeted by ivuxolimab, a fully human IgG2 agonistic monoclonal antibody. Intravenous ivuxolimab was administered to patients every 2 weeks at six dose levels: 0.01, 0.1, 0.3, 1.5, 3 and 10 mg/kg. Of the roughly 54 patients in dose escalation, about 19 had hepatocellular carcinoma, approximately 15 had melanoma, 9 had renal cell carcinoma and 9 had head and neck cancer. In the dose-escalation cohort, approximately 82% of patients were male, and the mean age was 60 years with a range of about 20 to 90. Prior anti-PD-1, anti-PD-L1 or anti-CTLA-4 therapy was permitted, and checkpoint inhibitors had been received by about 44% of dose-escalation patients. Partial responses occurred in three dose-escalation patients, of whom one had hepatocellular carcinoma and two had cutaneous melanoma. Peripheral TCRbeta sequencing aimed to test whether ivuxolimab altered TCR sequence diversity and caused clonal T-cell expansion. The paper describes the monotherapy dose-escalation part (N of about 52 patients) of the phase I trial of ivuxolimab.

In the germline V gene, CDR1 corresponds to MNHNS and CDR2 to SASEGT. The CDR3 measures 15 amino acids from cysteine to phenylalanine. Only the CDR3 DNA stays, 45 bases, in frame from base 1. Unmatched junction bases come to 5, with V trimmed by 3 bases and J by 2 bases. To sequence the TCRbeta CDR3 region, genomic DNA was isolated from the sorted cells. The immunoSEQ Assay was used for sequencing of TCRbeta CDR3 regions. The clones in this table, taken by TCRdb from immuneACCESS, are in-frame only. Not every clone is retained; where verified, under half of the shortfall comes from an unresolved V gene, and the cause of the rest is unknown. In this sample the table shows about 64,000 clones, around 84% of which occur a single time. The top ten clones comprise roughly 2% of the sample. Summary of the overall study and its limitations: In the 0.1-3.0 mg/kg groups, partial responders were among the patients with the lowest normalized peripheral clonal expansion, particularly in CD8+ T cells. At doses from 0.1 to 3.0 mg/kg, clonal expansion was seen in both CD4+ and CD8+ blood T cells between baseline and week 6. Antigen specificity was not determined for the clonally expanded peripheral T cells. Low levels of normalized T-cell clonal expansion were also seen in some patients who did not respond. After ivuxolimab, CD8+ T cells had more expanded clones than CD4+ T cells on average.

The trial excluded patients who had a history of autoimmune disease or who were on systemic immunosuppression. In every dose cohort, peripheral blood was drawn for TCR sequencing at baseline, cycle 4 day 1, and cycle 7 day 1. The samples were drawn from a first-in-human, open-label, multicenter phase I dose-escalation trial of ivuxolimab. Adults with locally advanced or metastatic head and neck squamous cell, hepatocellular, melanoma or renal cell carcinoma were enrolled in the trial. Before TCR sequencing, CD4+ and CD8+ T cells were separately sorted from peripheral blood. The V and J genes are TRBV6-1 and TRBJ2-5, with 8 central nucleotides matching TRBD2. This TCR was recovered from an adult with an advanced solid tumor such as melanoma, head and neck, liver or kidney cancer. The sequenced sample was CD4+ or CD8+ T cells sorted from blood, obtained in a trial of the OX40 agonist ivuxolimab. The DNA sequence is as follows: TGTGCCAGCAGTGAGACTAGCGCGGCACAAGAGACCCAGTACTTC. This encodes CASSETSAAQETQYF.